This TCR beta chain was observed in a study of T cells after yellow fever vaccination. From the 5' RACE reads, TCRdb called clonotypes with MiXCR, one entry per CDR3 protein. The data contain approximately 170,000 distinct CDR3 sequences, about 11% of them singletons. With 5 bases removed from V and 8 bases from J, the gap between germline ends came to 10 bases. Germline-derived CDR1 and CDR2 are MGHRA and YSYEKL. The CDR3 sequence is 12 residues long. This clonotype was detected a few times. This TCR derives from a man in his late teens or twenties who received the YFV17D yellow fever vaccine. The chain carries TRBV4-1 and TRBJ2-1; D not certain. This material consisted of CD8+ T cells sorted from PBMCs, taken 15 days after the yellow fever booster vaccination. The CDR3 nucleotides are TGCGCCAGCAGCGGAGAGGACGATGAGCAGTTCTTC. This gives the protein CASSGEDDEQFF.